The sample holds a few counts of the clone carrying this T cell receptor beta chain. Antigen unknown. These data originate in a study of identical twins. TCRdb fed the 5' RACE reads into MiXCR, producing one record per CDR3 protein. The top ten clones hold approximately 10% of a sample with more than 200,000 distinct CDR3 sequences, around 15% of them seen once. Study-level findings and limits: A lower insertion count was a feature of abundant cord blood beta clonotypes, with no such feature in memory repertoires.

V trimming: 5 bases; J trimming: 7 bases; junction bases outside the gene matches: 13. Germline assignment: CDR1 SGHAT and CDR2 FQNNGV. The CDR3 runs to 16 residues. This chain links TRBV11-2 with TRBJ2-2, with TRBD1 matching 7 bases. The sample taken for sequencing was memory (CD45RO+) T cells sorted from blood. This clonotype was sampled from a woman in her late teens or twenties in good health. CDR3 DNA sequence: TGTGCCAGCAGCCGACAGGGCGACCCTGGACTCGGGGAGCTGTTTTTT. Its translation is CASSRQGDPGLGELFF.